Below, one TCR beta chain is given with its context. As yet, its antigen is unknown. Then a second PCR, running roughly 7 to 12 cycles, was carried out with a sample-barcoded 5' primer and a J-beta primer mix. TCRdb ran MiXCR on the 5' RACE reads and lists one entry per CDR3 protein. The sample lists 650,000 to 1,000,000 distinct CDR3 sequences; about 36% were seen once. The record originates from a study of blood T cells in healthy people across ages. Findings and limits, study-wide: It was not possible, with unsorted PBMCs, to conclusively compare naive and antigen-experienced cells. When set beside aged donors, long-lived donors presented more naive CD4+ cells and higher diversity.

Caucasian individuals from Russia who were healthy and aged about 6 to 95 acted as donors. Looked up from germline, CDR1 is ENHRY and CDR2 is SYGVKD. The CDR3 has 14 amino acids. The clonotype originates from a man between 18 and 35 years old in good health. The chain employs TRBV10-3 and TRBJ2-7; 9 nucleotides align to TRBD1. The J call may be incorrect, as the DNA end agrees better with TRBJ2-5. Sequences were obtained from blood. CDR3 coding DNA: TGTGCCATCAGTGGGACAGGGGAGCGAGAGACCCAGTACTTC. It codes for CAISGTGERETQYF.